This T cell receptor (beta chain) was sequenced during a study of T-cell memory formation after mild COVID-19. Background on the study: Largely donor-specific sequence clusters came from a couple of donors. Findings and caveats of the study: For second-wave clones that peaked at day 37, SARS-CoV-2 specificity went unverified. Day 15 to 85 contracting clones showed balanced CD4/CD8; day 15 to 37 expanders favored CD4+. For contracting clones, CD4+ ones sat mainly in CM and EM, CD8+ in EMRA.

This clonotype has more than one count but fewer than ten. Its antigen is not identified. Each CDR3 protein is one row after TCRdb ran MiXCR on the 5' RACE reads. The table records some 600,000 distinct CDR3 sequences, 15% to 20% of them present only once. The TCR was taken from an adult woman who had mild COVID-19 (a few samples of this study predate the infection). Cell type and time point are not known. Sequencing was carried out using PBMCs or a T cell subset sorted from them (not recorded which).

CDR3 sequence (DNA): TGCAGTGCTAGGGGGGGAGATAATGAAAAACTGTTTTTT. As protein: CSARGGDNEKLFF. V gene TRBV20-1 combines with J gene TRBJ1-4, with D tentatively TRBD1 (5 bases). V lost 3 bases to trimming and J lost 4 bases, with 9 bases between them. The CDR3 consists of 13 residues. The germline V gene encodes CDR1 DFQATT and CDR2 SNEGSKA (reference sequence).